One and the same sample provided the 9 T cell receptor beta chains below, sequenced in a study of shared clonotypes between healthy human individuals. Profiled with immunoSEQ multiplex PCR; TCRdb holds only in-frame clones, not every one. The sample includes about 2.1 million clones, 93% of them seen just once. It was CD45RO-negative cells, positively selected for CCR7, that made up naive CD8 cells, with terminally differentiated effector memory CD45RA+ cells excluded. Sequencing was performed on naive CD8+ T cells from PBMCs. The origin of the receptors is a young man in good health. Some clones in this sample may be carry-over from other donors' samples.

The genes are TRBV5-1 and TRBJ2-1; D is unresolved. Trimming shortened V by 2 bases and J by 7 bases, and 13 bases separated the two germline ends. This CDR3 is 14 amino acids long. Germline CDR1 is SGHRS and CDR2 is YFSETQ. The CDR3 region is CASSFDSVSNEQFF. CDR3 nucleotide sequence: TGCGCCAGCAGCTTTGACTCCGTTTCTAATGAGCAGTTCTTC.

The chain carries TRBV11-2 and TRBJ1-1, with 8 bases fitting TRBD1. Trimming removed 7 bases from V and 0 bases from J; junction bases left unmatched: 7. This CDR3 comprises 15 residues. Germline lookup yields CDR1 SGHAT and CDR2 FQNNGV. In DNA form, the CDR3 reads TGTGCCAGCACCCAACGGACAGGGTTGAACACTGAAGCTTTCTTT. Translated: CASTQRTGLNTEAFF.

The V call is TRBV7-2, the J call TRBJ2-2; D remains ambiguous. The CDR3 spans 14 residues. Trimming shortened V by 1 base and J by 4 bases, and 7 bases separated the two germline ends. Per the germline V gene, CDR1 is SGHTA and CDR2 is FQGNSA. For the CDR3, the DNA is TGTGCCAGCAGCTTAGGACATTCCACCGGGGAGCTGTTTTTT. Translated: CASSLGHSTGELFF.

The chain combines TRBV27 with TRBJ2-7; 7 nucleotides agree with TRBD1. Germline-derived CDR1 and CDR2 are MNHEY and SMNVEV (reference sequence). This CDR3 has 14 amino acids. With 5 bases clipped from V and 5 bases from J, the junction kept 9 bases outside the gene matches. The DNA for the CDR3 is TGTGCCAGCAGTCATAGGACAGGATTGAACGAGCAGTACTTC. This codes for CASSHRTGLNEQYF.

The CDR3 nucleotides are TGCGCCAGCAGCCAAGGGACTAGCGAGTACAATGAGCAGTTCTTC. As protein: CASSQGTSEYNEQFF. The chain uses TRBV4-1 and TRBJ2-1, with TRBD2 matching over 9 bases. The germline V gene has CDR1 MGHRA and CDR2 YSYEKL. This CDR3 is built from 15 residues. The V gene end was trimmed by 1 base and the J gene end by 4 bases; junction bases not matched to a gene: 2.

The J gene is TRBJ1-1, the V gene TRBV12-5, with no clear D. The V gene lost 1 base and the J gene lost 1 base, with 16 bases spanning the gap. This CDR3 is built from 17 residues. Per the germline V gene, CDR1 is LGHNT and CDR2 is FRNRAP. The CDR3 spells CASGLDAPRSANTEAFF. The DNA for the CDR3 is TGTGCTAGTGGTTTGGACGCCCCTCGGTCCGCGAACACTGAAGCTTTCTTT.

The CDR3 bases are TGTGCCAGCAGCACTACGACTAGCGACTCCTACGAGCAGTACTTC. This encodes CASSTTTSDSYEQYF. The chain links TRBV7-9 to TRBJ2-7; 8 positions agree with TRBD2. Germline lookup yields CDR1 SEHNR and CDR2 FQNEAQ (reference sequence). The CDR3 loop spans 15 amino acids. Trimming removed 5 bases from V and 0 bases from J; junction bases left unmatched: 6.

The chain combines TRBV6-5 with TRBJ2-1, with TRBD2 as a possible D gene (5 bases). The V gene lost 2 bases and the J gene lost 9 bases, with 8 bases spanning the gap. Germline CDR1 reads MNHEY; CDR2 reads SVGAGI. The CDR3 contains 12 residues. The CDR3 nucleotides are TGTGCCAGCAGTTACAGCGGCAGTGAGCAGTTCTTC. This gives the protein CASSYSGSEQFF.

The rearrangement links TRBV19 to TRBJ2-1, with 8 bases aligning to TRBD2. CDR1 and CDR2 from the germline V gene are LNHDA and SQIVND (reference sequence). CDR3 length: 14 amino acids. With V trimmed by 5 bases and J by 4 bases, 4 bases remained unmatched. CDR3 sequence (DNA): TGTGCCAGTAGTTGGGGGACTAGATACAATGAGCAGTTCTTC. Protein product: CASSWGTRYNEQFF.